Below are 31 T cell receptor beta chains sequenced from a single sample in a study of cytomegalovirus exposure and HLA in healthy donors. The protocol was immunoSEQ multiplex PCR, while the TCRdb copy is restricted to in-frame clones and leaves out a portion. Of 100,000 to 150,000 clones listed, around 94% are singletons. Sequenced material: PBMCs. The receptors here all came from a woman aged 18-29 years in good health and CMV-seronegative.

The chain joins TRBV19 to TRBJ2-2; D gene uncertain. CDR3 length: 15 residues. V dropped 3 bases and J dropped 6 bases, with 14 bases sitting between them. CDR1 LNHDA and CDR2 SQIVND come from the germline V gene (reference sequence). The CDR3 protein is CASSIYPPGPGELFF. The CDR3 coding sequence is TGTGCCAGTAGTATCTACCCCCCCGGTCCCGGGGAGCTGTTTTTT.

The gene calls are TRBV5-4 and TRBJ1-2; a weak D match, TRBD1 (5 bases). Looked up from germline, CDR1 is SGHNT and CDR2 is YYREEE (reference sequence). This CDR3 contains 13 residues. Trimming removed 1 base from V and 4 bases from J, with 8 bases in between. CDR3 loop: CASSLQGLYGYTF. The CDR3 DNA sequence: TGTGCCAGCAGCTTGCAGGGACTCTATGGCTACACCTTC.

The chain joins TRBV18 to TRBJ1-2; D is unclear. The CDR3 consists of 14 residues. Trimming removed 3 bases from V and 7 bases from J, with 15 bases in between. Germline CDR1 KGHSH, CDR2 LQKENI. This CDR3 reads CASSPDSKDSGYTF. The CDR3 DNA reads TGTGCCAGCTCACCGGACTCAAAGGACTCTGGCTACACCTTC.

J is TRBJ1-2 and V is TRBV28, with 8 bases that match TRBD1. Germline lookup yields CDR1 MDHEN and CDR2 SYDVKM. The CDR3 sequence is 16 residues long. The J segment lost 4 bases and the V segment lost 4 bases, leaving 11 bases of the junction unmatched. Here the CDR3 reads CASSSPRTGSSYGYTF. CDR3 DNA sequence: TGTGCCAGCAGTTCCCCCAGGACAGGGTCGTCCTATGGCTACACCTTC.

The V gene is TRBV10-3, the J gene TRBJ2-7; possible D gene TRBD2, 5 bases. The CDR3 covers 13 residues. Trimming removed 3 bases from V and 2 bases from J, with 8 bases in between. Germline V gene lookup returns CDR1 ENHRY and CDR2 SYGVKD. The CDR3: CAISDFGTYEQYF. The CDR3 bases are TGTGCCATCAGTGATTTCGGGACCTACGAGCAGTACTTC.

This chain joins TRBV6-1 and TRBJ1-4; 8 nucleotides match TRBD1. V gave up 6 bases and J gave up 5 bases; unmatched junction bases: 8. The CDR3 consists of 15 residues. Germline V CDR1 and CDR2: MNHNS, SASEGT. The CDR3 sequence: CASRVSGTGNEKLFF. Written as DNA, the CDR3 is TGTGCCAGCAGAGTATCCGGGACAGGCAATGAAAAACTGTTTTTT.

V gene TRBV5-1 combines with J gene TRBJ1-4, with 10 bases lining up with TRBD1. V lost 7 bases, J lost 2 bases, and 5 bases stayed unmatched. Germline V gives CDR1 SGHRS, CDR2 YFSETQ. The CDR3 runs to 15 residues. Here the CDR3 reads CASRRGQGTNEKLFF. DNA for the CDR3: TGCGCCAGCCGAAGGGGACAGGGGACTAATGAAAAACTGTTTTTT.

V usage is TRBV19 and J usage is TRBJ2-6; D perhaps matches TRBD1 (5 bases). V lost 6 bases, J lost 0 bases, and 9 bases lay in between. There are 15 residues in the CDR3. CDR1 and CDR2 from the germline V gene are LNHDA and SQIVND (reference sequence). The CDR3 spells CASREGVSGANVLTF. The CDR3 nucleotides are TGTGCCAGTAGAGAAGGGGTCTCTGGGGCCAACGTCCTGACTTTC.

The chain recombines TRBV28 with TRBJ2-7; unclear D gene. The ends were cut back, 5 bases at V and 0 bases at J, with 5 bases in the middle. The CDR3 spans 12 residues. The germline CDR1 and CDR2 sequences are MDHEN and SYDVKM. As DNA, the CDR3 is TGTGCCAGCAGTCCAGACTCCTACGAGCAGTACTTC. Its protein product is CASSPDSYEQYF. Complete variable domain (other parts from reference TRBV28 and TRBJ2-7): DVKVTQSSRYLVKRTGEKVFLECVQDMDHENMFWYRQDPGLGLRLIYFSYDVKMKEKGDIPEGYSVSREKKERFSLILESASTNQTSMYLCASSPDSYEQYFGPGTRLTVT.

This clone was counted a single time. The gene calls are TRBV7-9 and TRBJ1-2; 12 bases are a match to TRBD1. Germline CDR1 and CDR2: SEHNR and FQNEAQ (reference sequence). The CDR3 is 17 amino acids. V gave up 0 bases and J gave up 3 bases; unmatched junction bases: 5. The CDR3 loop is CASSLAGTGGEDYGYTF. CDR3 coding DNA: TGTGCCAGCAGCTTAGCGGGGACAGGGGGCGAAGACTATGGCTACACCTTC.

This chain uses TRBV28 with TRBJ1-2; 7 bases align to TRBD1. The J segment lost 5 bases and the V segment lost 7 bases, leaving 10 bases of the junction unmatched. This CDR3 spans 14 amino acids. CDR1 and CDR2 (germline): MDHEN, SYDVKM. CDR3 in amino acids: CASIVPGTEYGYTF. The CDR3 region has the DNA TGTGCCAGCATTGTTCCCGGGACAGAATATGGCTACACCTTC.

The rearrangement links TRBV29-1 to TRBJ2-1; possibly TRBD1 for D (6 bases). The CDR3 is 11 residues long. Germline assignment: CDR1 SQVTM and CDR2 ANQGSEA. Between the trimmed V and J ends, which lost 8 bases and 9 bases, there was a span of 14 bases. CDR3 sequence reads: CSTTQGSEQFF. DNA for the CDR3: TGCAGCACAACACAGGGTTCTGAGCAGTTCTTC.

The rearrangement links TRBV19 to TRBJ2-1; D possibly corresponds to TRBD2 (6 bases). CDR3 length: 12 residues. V lost 5 bases and J lost 14, with 16 bases in between. Germline lookup yields CDR1 LNHDA and CDR2 SQIVND (reference sequence). CDR3: CASSPHGGVEFF. CDR3 sequence (DNA): TGTGCCAGTAGTCCACACGGAGGGGTTGAGTTCTTC.

The chain carries TRBV19 and TRBJ2-5; tentatively, D is TRBD1 (5 bases). This CDR3 has 15 residues. CDR1 and CDR2 from the germline V gene are LNHDA and SQIVND (reference sequence). Deletions cut 1 base from V and 2 bases from J, with 11 bases between. The CDR3 DNA reads as TGTGCCAGTAGTATAGGTACAAGGGGTCAAGAGACCCAGTACTTC. This encodes CASSIGTRGQETQYF. Drawing the rest from reference TRBV19 and TRBJ2-5, the complete variable domain is DGGITQSPKYLFRKEGQNVTLSCEQNLNHDAMYWYRQDPGQGLRLIYYSQIVNDFQKGDIAEGYSVSREKKESFPLTVTSAQKNPTAFYLCASSIGTRGQETQYFGPGTRLLVL.

This sequence joins TRBV29-1 and TRBJ2-7, with 8 bases matching TRBD1. With 6 bases clipped from V and 5 bases from J, the junction kept 9 bases outside the gene matches. This CDR3 comprises 13 residues. In germline, CDR1 is SQVTM, CDR2 ANQGSEA. This CDR3 is CSVRQGSSHEQYF. The CDR3 DNA reads TGCAGCGTCCGACAGGGGTCCAGTCACGAGCAGTACTTC.

The rearrangement links TRBV5-6 to TRBJ1-4, with D possibly matching TRBD1 (5 bases). This CDR3 is built from 13 residues. V lost 2 bases to trimming and J lost 8 bases, with 10 bases between them. Germline V gene lookup returns CDR1 SGHDT and CDR2 YYEEEE. This CDR3 reads CASSFGGYEKLFF. In nucleotides, the CDR3 is TGTGCCAGCAGCTTCGGGGGATACGAAAAACTGTTTTTT.

The CDR3 reads CASRGRNRDHLYEQYF. In nucleotides, the CDR3 is TGTGCCAGCAGGGGGCGGAACAGGGACCACCTTTACGAGCAGTACTTC. J is TRBJ2-7 and V is TRBV27, with D perhaps matching TRBD1 (6 bases). Germline V gene data show CDR1 as MNHEY and CDR2 as SMNVEV (reference sequence). The CDR3 totals 16 residues. V lost 6 bases, J lost 4 bases, and 22 bases lay in between.

The V and J genes are TRBV7-6 and TRBJ1-2; 7 nucleotides line up with TRBD1. V lost 6 bases to trimming and J lost 8 bases; unmatched junction nucleotides: 9. Looked up from germline, CDR1 is SGHVS and CDR2 is FNYEAQ. The CDR3 runs to 13 residues. The CDR3 nucleotides are TGTGCCAGCAGTCAGACAGGGTTCAGGGGCTACACCTTC. Its protein product is CASSQTGFRGYTF.

This chain connects TRBV30 to TRBJ1-2; 7 bases agree with TRBD1. Germline V lookup: CDR1 GTSNPN, CDR2 SVGIG (reference sequence). This CDR3 region has 14 residues. V lost 1 base to trimming and J lost 1 base; unmatched junction nucleotides: 3. The CDR3 loop reads CAWSGDSFNYGYTF. CDR3 bases: TGTGCCTGGAGTGGGGACAGTTTTAACTATGGCTACACCTTC.

The chain employs TRBV7-9 and TRBJ1-2; D is possibly TRBD1 (5 bases). Trimming stripped 0 bases from V and 7 bases from J, with 12 bases between. The germline V gene has CDR1 SEHNR and CDR2 FQNEAQ (reference sequence). The CDR3 runs 14 residues. As DNA, the CDR3 is TGTGCCAGCAGCTTAGCAGGCAGGGCCGGTGGCTACACCTTC. It codes for CASSLAGRAGGYTF.

The genes are TRBV6-1 and TRBJ1-2; 8 bases match TRBD1. V shed 6 bases and J 5 bases; nucleotides not matched to a gene: 11. Germline CDR1 is MNHNS and CDR2 is SASEGT. The CDR3 spans 15 residues. The CDR3 bases are TGTGCCAGCAGGTGGGGGGGGACAGGCGGTTATGGCTACACCTTC. Residues: CASRWGGTGGYGYTF.

The CDR3: CASSFGGTAGADTQYF. For the CDR3, the DNA is TGCGCCAGCAGTTTTGGGGGGACCGCGGGGGCAGATACGCAGTATTTT. The V gene is TRBV4-1, the J gene TRBJ2-3; TRBD2 aligns across 7 bases. Unmatched junction bases numbered 13, after V lost 6 bases and J lost 4 bases. The CDR3 is 16 amino acids. The germline V gene has CDR1 MGHRA and CDR2 YSYEKL.

A remark on this clone: Other DNA sequences of this sample code for an identical CDR3. The chain uses TRBV9 and TRBJ1-5; TRBD1 is a possible D gene (5 bases). The CDR3 spans 14 residues. Trimming pared 0 bases from V and 4 bases from J, leaving 8 bases between. CDR1 is SGDLS, CDR2 YYNGEE, per germline. Here the CDR3 DNA reads TGTGCCAGCAGCGTAGATGGGGGGAATCAGCCCCAGCATTTT. Amino acids: CASSVDGGNQPQHF. The entire variable domain, with the rest obtained from reference TRBV9 and TRBJ1-5, is as follows: DSGVTQTPKHLITATGQRVTLRCSPRSGDLSVYWYQQSLDQGLQFLIQYYNGEERAKGNILERFSAQQFPDLHSELNLSSLELGDSALYFCASSVDGGNQPQHFGDGTRLSIL.

This sequence joins TRBV5-6 and TRBJ2-2; 9 bases line up with TRBD1. This CDR3 is 16 amino acids long. Losses at the gene ends were 2 bases for V and 6 bases for J; bases not matched to a gene: 8. Per the germline V gene, CDR1 is SGHDT and CDR2 is YYEEEE. CDR3 coding DNA: TGTGCCAGCAGCTTCGGAGGACAGGGGCTTTCCGGGGAGCTGTTTTTT. This codes for CASSFGGQGLSGELFF.

The chain recombines TRBV28 with TRBJ1-2; D ambiguous. The germline CDR1 and CDR2 sequences are MDHEN and SYDVKM. V lost 2 bases and J 7 bases, leaving 11 bases between the germline ends. The CDR3 is 13 residues long. CDR3 loop: CASSLSGVFGYTF. The DNA for the CDR3 is TGTGCCAGCAGTTTAAGCGGGGTTTTTGGCTACACCTTC.

The chain combines TRBV9 with TRBJ2-3; 16 nucleotides match TRBD2. V trimming: 3 bases; J trimming: 4 bases; junction bases outside the gene matches: 5. The germline gives CDR1 SGDLS, CDR2 YYNGEE. CDR3 length equals 17 residues. CDR3 region: CASSAYGTSGGADTQYF. DNA for the CDR3: TGTGCCAGCAGCGCATACGGGACTAGCGGGGGGGCAGATACGCAGTATTTT. Filled out from reference TRBV9 and TRBJ2-3, the complete variable domain reads DSGVTQTPKHLITATGQRVTLRCSPRSGDLSVYWYQQSLDQGLQFLIQYYNGEERAKGNILERFSAQQFPDLHSELNLSSLELGDSALYFCASSAYGTSGGADTQYFGPGTRLTVL.

The chain links TRBV9 to TRBJ2-1; tentative D call: TRBD1 (5 bases). V dropped 3 bases and J dropped 4 bases, with 11 bases sitting between them. CDR1 and CDR2 (germline): SGDLS, YYNGEE. This CDR3 spans 14 amino acids. CDR3 sequence (DNA): TGTGCCAGCAGCGGACCCGACAGTTACAATGAGCAGTTCTTC. As protein: CASSGPDSYNEQFF.

The CDR3 DNA sequence: TGTGCCACCAGCACTTCTCAGGGGTCGGGCTATGGCTACACCTTC. Its protein product is CATSTSQGSGYGYTF. The chain has TRBV15 and TRBJ1-2; TRBD1 is a possible D gene (6 bases). V gave up 4 bases and J gave up 4 bases, with 16 bases separating them. CDR1 and CDR2 from the germline V gene are LNHNV and YYDKDF (reference sequence). This CDR3 has 15 amino acids.

The gene calls are TRBV7-8 and TRBJ1-5, with 7 bases that match TRBD1. The CDR3 loop spans 16 amino acids. CDR1 SGHVS and CDR2 FQNEAQ come from the germline V gene. The V segment lost 6 bases and the J segment 2 bases; nucleotides outside the gene matches: 10. The CDR3 loop reads CASRRAGRGGNQPQHF. The DNA for the CDR3 is TGTGCCAGCAGAAGGGCGGGCAGGGGGGGCAATCAGCCCCAGCATTTT.

This rearrangement joins TRBV7-3 to TRBJ2-3; 10 positions match TRBD2. Per the germline V gene, CDR1 is SGHTA and CDR2 is FQGTGA. The J segment lost 5 bases and the V segment lost 1 base, leaving 9 bases of the junction unmatched. The CDR3 contains 17 residues. The CDR3 DNA is TGTGCCAGCAGCTTAAAGCCTAGCGGGGGATTAGTAGATACGCAGTATTTT. It specifies CASSLKPSGGLVDTQYF.

The rearrangement links TRBV6-5 to TRBJ2-1; 11 nucleotides align to TRBD2. Germline V gives CDR1 MNHEY, CDR2 SVGAGI. The CDR3 sequence is 14 residues long. The V gene end was trimmed by 4 bases and the J gene end by 6 bases; junction bases not matched to a gene: 2. CDR3 protein: CASSLAGGTNEQFF. The CDR3, as DNA: TGTGCCAGCAGTTTAGCGGGGGGGACCAATGAGCAGTTCTTC.